This passage covers 30 T cell receptor beta chains from one sample sequenced in a study of blood T cells in healthy people across ages. For the second PCR, which ran for about 6 to 11 cycles, a sample-barcoded 5' primer and a J-beta primer mix were used. MiXCR, run by TCRdb on the 5' RACE reads, gives a single entry per CDR3 protein. The sample carries 1.5 million to 2 million distinct CDR3 sequences, about 39% recorded once. Sequenced input: blood. All receptors derive from a human donor in good health.

There are a few counts of this clonotype. V usage is TRBV15 and J usage is TRBJ2-1; TRBD1 aligns across 8 bases. The CDR3 is made up of 14 amino acids. Germline-derived CDR1 and CDR2 are LNHNV and YYDKDF (reference sequence). V gave up 0 bases and J gave up 9 bases; unmatched junction bases: 4. The CDR3 loop reads CATSRDPGGFEQFF. The CDR3 region has the DNA TGTGCCACCAGCAGAGATCCAGGGGGCTTTGAGCAGTTCTTC.

The chain employs TRBV7-2 and TRBJ2-5; 12 bases line up with TRBD1. The length of the CDR3 is 19 residues. V shed 0 bases and J 0 bases; nucleotides not matched to a gene: 8. CDR1 and CDR2 (germline): SGHTA, FQGNSA. CDR3 protein: CASSLAGQGASLYQETQYF. The CDR3, as DNA: TGTGCCAGCAGCTTAGCGGGACAGGGGGCTTCCCTCTACCAAGAGACCCAGTACTTC.

V gene TRBV6-5 combines with J gene TRBJ2-7; 10 bases are a match to TRBD2. This CDR3 region has 13 residues. Per the germline V gene, CDR1 is MNHEY and CDR2 is SVGAGI. V lost 8 bases and J lost 2; bases outside the gene matches: 3. CDR3 protein: CASGSGGAYEQYF. CDR3 DNA sequence: TGTGCCAGCGGAAGCGGGGGGGCCTACGAGCAGTACTTC.

The J gene is TRBJ2-3, the V gene TRBV2; no clear D. Looked up from germline, CDR1 is SNHLY and CDR2 is FYNNEI. This CDR3 region has 12 residues. The V end lost 7 bases, the J end lost 2 bases, and 7 bases lay between the germline ends. The CDR3 is CASTTITDTQYF. CDR3 sequence (DNA): TGTGCCAGCACCACTATCACAGATACGCAGTATTTT.

The chain has TRBV7-2 and TRBJ2-6, with D hard to call. The V gene's germline CDR1 is SGHTA and CDR2 FQGNSA. The CDR3 extends over 17 amino acids. V gave up 1 base and J gave up 1 base, with 11 bases separating them. As DNA, the CDR3 is TGTGCCAGCAGCTTAGAGGATAGGGCTTCTGGGGCCAACGTCCTGACTTTC. It encodes CASSLEDRASGANVLTF.

The gene calls are TRBV2 and TRBJ1-4, with 8 bases aligning to TRBD1. This CDR3 contains 16 residues. Germline trimming cut 2 bases from V and 6 bases from J; bases unmatched to any gene: 8. Germline-derived CDR1 and CDR2 are SNHLY and FYNNEI. In nucleotides, the CDR3 is TGTGCCAGCAGTGAAATTGGAGGGACAGGTGATGAAAAACTGTTTTTT. Translation: CASSEIGGTGDEKLFF.

This clonotype turned up a few times. The chain recombines TRBV7-3 with TRBJ2-7; D unresolved. V shed 5 bases and J shed 9 bases, with 14 bases lying between them. This CDR3 is built from 12 residues. Germline values: CDR1 SGHTA, CDR2 FQGTGA. The CDR3 spells CASSETNGGQYF. The CDR3 DNA reads TGTGCCAGCAGCGAAACCAACGGCGGGCAGTACTTC.

The chain uses TRBV5-1 and TRBJ2-1; D remains ambiguous. The V gene's germline CDR1 is SGHRS and CDR2 YFSETQ. The CDR3 loop spans 15 amino acids. V shed 2 bases and J shed 0 bases, with 9 bases lying between them. CDR3 DNA sequence: TGCGCCAGCAGCTTCCTAGAGAGCTCCTACAATGAGCAGTTCTTC. Translation gives CASSFLESSYNEQFF.

The chain combines TRBV4-2 with TRBJ2-1; 9 nucleotides line up with TRBD1. V lost 4 bases and J lost 10; bases outside the gene matches: 11. This CDR3 contains 15 residues. Germline CDR1 reads LGHNA; CDR2 reads YNFKEQ. CDR3 loop: CASSPDRGTTLEQFF. The CDR3 bases are TGTGCCAGCAGCCCCGACAGGGGGACGACTCTGGAGCAGTTCTTC.

The chain combines TRBV28 with TRBJ1-1; the D gene is possibly TRBD1 (6 bases). The V gene's germline CDR1 is MDHEN and CDR2 SYDVKM. Trimming cost V 8 bases and J 5 bases, with 24 bases left between them. The CDR3 is 16 residues long. CDR3: CASLTPGGSINTEAFF. In nucleotides, the CDR3 is TGTGCCAGCCTTACCCCCGGGGGCAGTATTAATACTGAAGCTTTCTTT.

The chain recombines TRBV12-5 with TRBJ2-1, with 7 bases aligning to TRBD1. The CDR3 spans 12 residues. CDR1 is LGHNT and CDR2 is FRNRAP in the germline V gene. V trimming: 8 bases; J trimming: 4 bases; junction bases outside the gene matches: 2. Written as DNA, the CDR3 is TGTGCTAGTTCGGGACAGTACAATGAGCAGTTCTTC. Encoded protein: CASSGQYNEQFF.

The chain uses TRBV4-2 and TRBJ2-1; TRBD2 matches at 9 bases. The CDR3 is made up of 17 amino acids. Germline trimming cut 0 bases from V and 8 bases from J; bases unmatched to any gene: 11. Germline lookup yields CDR1 LGHNA and CDR2 YNFKEQ. The CDR3 DNA follows: TGTGCCAGCAGCCAAGATCTGGGGCGGGGGGGCCGTCATGAGCAGTTCTTC. This translates into CASSQDLGRGGRHEQFF.

The gene calls are TRBV2 and TRBJ1-2; weak D call: TRBD1 (5 bases). Germline assignment: CDR1 SNHLY and CDR2 FYNNEI. This CDR3 spans 16 amino acids. V shed 0 bases and J shed 6 bases, with 17 bases lying between them. CDR3 sequence: CASSEASLRRDNGYTF. The CDR3 DNA is TGTGCCAGCAGTGAAGCGAGTTTGCGCAGGGATAATGGCTACACCTTC.

This clonotype showed up just a few times. V gene TRBV5-1 combines with J gene TRBJ2-1; D ambiguous. Trimming took off 1 base at V and 0 bases at J, with 14 bases between the two ends. Germline CDR1 SGHRS, CDR2 YFSETQ. This CDR3 comprises 17 residues. The chain's CDR3 is CASSLRTSASSYNEQFF. The CDR3 DNA is TGCGCCAGCAGCTTGAGGACCAGCGCGAGCTCCTACAATGAGCAGTTCTTC.

The chain has TRBV29-1 and TRBJ2-1; D is ambiguous. The CDR3 runs to 13 residues. V lost 5 bases and J lost 10, with 18 bases in between. In germline, CDR1 is SQVTM, CDR2 ANQGSEA. Written as DNA, the CDR3 is TGCAGCGTTAAGGAAGGCACCACCTACGAGCAGTTCTTC. Its protein product is CSVKEGTTYEQFF.

This clonotype has just a few counts. The chain joins TRBV7-9 to TRBJ2-3, with 9 bases lining up with TRBD2. Germline-derived CDR1 and CDR2 are SEHNR and FQNEAQ (reference sequence). With 7 bases clipped from V and 5 bases from J, the junction kept 7 bases outside the gene matches. The CDR3 has 14 amino acids. The CDR3 is CASKAGGGGDTQYF. Here the CDR3 DNA reads TGTGCCAGCAAAGCGGGGGGCGGAGGAGATACGCAGTATTTT.

The chain links TRBV5-1 to TRBJ1-1; 8 nucleotides line up with TRBD1. CDR3 size: 15 residues. CDR1 and CDR2 (germline): SGHRS, YFSETQ. Losses at the gene ends were 4 bases for V and 4 bases for J; bases not matched to a gene: 9. The CDR3 loop reads CASSPLGQAGTEAFF. As DNA, the CDR3 is TGCGCCAGCAGCCCACTGGGACAGGCAGGCACTGAAGCTTTCTTT.

The genes are TRBV3-1 and TRBJ2-7, with D possibly being TRBD1 or TRBD2 (5 bases each). The CDR3 contains 18 residues. The V gene's germline CDR1 is LGHDT and CDR2 YNNKEL (reference sequence). The V end lost 0 bases, the J end lost 1 base, and 19 bases lay between the germline ends. Written as DNA, the CDR3 is TGTGCCAGCAGCCAAGATCTTGTCGAGGGGTTGGCTTCCTACGAGCAGTACTTC. Protein: CASSQDLVEGLASYEQYF.

This chain joins TRBV27 and TRBJ2-7; no clear D gene. This CDR3 spans 14 amino acids. Germline CDR1 reads MNHEY; CDR2 reads SMNVEV (reference sequence). V was shortened by 3 bases and J by 3 bases, with 12 bases between the two germline ends. The CDR3 loop reads CASSFGSWGYEQYF. The CDR3 DNA follows: TGTGCCAGCAGTTTTGGGTCATGGGGCTACGAGCAGTACTTC.

A note on this clonotype: A junction boundary mismatches the germline segment, possibly from a read error. This rearrangement joins TRBV12-3 or TRBV12-4 to TRBJ1-1; 8 nucleotides match TRBD1. CDR3 size: 14 residues. The CDR3 here is CASSFRGPQTGAFF. The CDR3 region has the DNA TGTGCCAGCAGTTTCAGGGGGCCGCAGACTGGAGCTTTCTTT.

This clonotype was seen a few times. V usage is TRBV9 and J usage is TRBJ2-3; 7 bases agree with TRBD2. The CDR3 has 15 residues. Germline CDR1 SGDLS, CDR2 YYNGEE. V shed 0 bases and J 6 bases; nucleotides not matched to a gene: 7. The DNA for the CDR3 is TGTGCCAGCAGCGTAGAACTAGCGTACTCCGATACGCAGTATTTT. It codes for CASSVELAYSDTQYF.

V is TRBV9 and J is TRBJ2-5; TRBD1 aligns across 7 bases. V shed 0 bases and J 3 bases; nucleotides not matched to a gene: 2. CDR3 length: 14 amino acids. The germline V gene encodes CDR1 SGDLS and CDR2 YYNGEE. The CDR3: CASSVGDSEETQYF. The DNA for the CDR3 is TGTGCCAGCAGCGTAGGGGACAGTGAAGAGACCCAGTACTTC.

This clonotype was picked up many times. V and J are TRBV12-3 or TRBV12-4 and TRBJ1-2, with TRBD1 as a possible D gene (5 bases). CDR3 size: 13 residues. V shed 5 bases and J shed 6 bases, with 13 bases lying between them. In nucleotides, the CDR3 is TGTGCCAGCAGTGGGGCCCAATCCAATGGCTACACCTTC. Amino acids: CASSGAQSNGYTF.

The CDR3 nucleotides read TGCGCCAGCAGCTTGGCCGGTCGGTCCCGCTACACCTTC. Translation: CASSLAGRSRYTF. V is TRBV5-1 and J is TRBJ1-2; D call uncertain. Germline assignment: CDR1 SGHRS and CDR2 YFSETQ. This CDR3 has 13 residues. Trimming removed 0 bases at V and 9 bases at J, with 12 bases between. Full variable domain (remainder filled in from reference TRBV5-1 and TRBJ1-2): KAGVTQTPRYLIKTRGQQVTLSCSPISGHRSVSWYQQTPGQGLQFLFEYFSETQRNKGNFPGRFSGRQFSNSRSEMNVSTLELGDSALYLCASSLAGRSRYTFGSGTRLTVV.

In its sample, this clonotype was seen a few times. This chain links TRBV13 with TRBJ2-5, with unresolved D. The J call may be mistaken, given a closer DNA end match to TRBJ2-7. The CDR3 has 14 residues. The germline V gene encodes CDR1 PRHDT and CDR2 FYEKMQ (reference sequence). CDR3 bases: TGTGCCAGCAGCTTAGGTCTCGCGGCAGGCGAGCAGTACTTC. This codes for CASSLGLAAGEQYF.

This chain uses TRBV6-6 with TRBJ1-5; D ambiguous. The CDR3 has 15 amino acids. Looked up from germline, CDR1 is MNHNY and CDR2 is SVGAGI (reference sequence). The V end lost 0 bases, the J end lost 4 bases, and 10 bases lay between the germline ends. The DNA for the CDR3 is TGTGCCAGCAGTTACTCGATACGGCAGAATCAGCCCCAGCATTTT. It is translated as CASSYSIRQNQPQHF.

The rearrangement joins TRBV5-1 to TRBJ2-7, with D perhaps being TRBD1 or TRBD2 (5 bases each). V shed 3 bases and J shed 5 bases, with 15 bases lying between them. This CDR3 region has 14 residues. Germline V gives CDR1 SGHRS, CDR2 YFSETQ. CDR3 sequence (DNA): TGCGCCAGCAGCTCCGACAACATGGGGGACGAGCAGTACTTC. Its translation is CASSSDNMGDEQYF.

This clonotype came up once. V and J are TRBV15 and TRBJ1-5; 7 bases map to TRBD1. CDR1 is LNHNV and CDR2 is YYDKDF in the germline V gene (reference sequence). The CDR3 extends over 19 amino acids. V dropped 1 base and J dropped 1; count of bases not matched to a gene: 13. The CDR3 coding sequence is TGTGCCACCAGCAGAGGCTTTAGCAGGGGGGGTTTAAGCAATCAGCCCCAGCATTTT. Translating gives CATSRGFSRGGLSNQPQHF. The full variable domain, rest sourced from reference TRBV15 and TRBJ1-5, is DAMVIQNPRYQVTQFGKPVTLSCSQTLNHNVMYWYQQKSSQAPKLLFHYYDKDFNNEADTPDNFQSRRPNTSFCFLDIRSPGLGDTAMYLCATSRGFSRGGLSNQPQHFGDGTRLSIL.

The rearrangement links TRBV20-1 to TRBJ1-1, with D hard to call. The CDR3 totals 14 residues. Germline V CDR1 and CDR2: DFQATT, SNEGSKA (reference sequence). V lost 0 bases and J lost 0, with 8 bases in between. The CDR3 sequence is CSARDHGMNTEAFF. Here the CDR3 DNA reads TGCAGTGCTAGAGATCACGGAATGAACACTGAAGCTTTCTTT.

This clonotype was counted between two and nine times. The chain links TRBV20-1 to TRBJ2-3; a possible D gene is TRBD1 (6 bases). The CDR3 is 14 amino acids. Germline V CDR1 and CDR2: DFQATT, SNEGSKA (reference sequence). V shed 7 bases and J shed 3 bases, with 17 bases lying between them. CDR3 bases: TGCAGTGTCAATCCACAGGGTCCGACAGATACGCAGTATTTT. Protein product: CSVNPQGPTDTQYF.